Included here is one TCR beta chain sequence, with context. The data were taken from a study of blood T cell repertoires in COVID-19. Repertoires were generated with immunoSEQ multiplex PCR, while TCRdb's copy carries only in-frame clones and drops some. The profile shows 250,000 to 300,000 clones, 81% of them singletons. The germline V gene has CDR1 LNHDA and CDR2 SQIVND (reference sequence). V lost 4 bases and J lost 0, with 18 bases in between. CDR3 length: 17 residues. Sequencing used peripheral blood. The V and J genes are TRBV19 and TRBJ1-2; D is unresolved. The TCR originated in a woman aged 55 to 70 with active or convalescent COVID-19. The CDR3 DNA reads as TGTGCCAGTAGTACTCTTCTCTCGAACAGAGCTAACTATGGCTACACCTTC. As protein: CASSTLLSNRANYGYTF.